What follows describes a single T cell receptor beta chain. The antigen is undetermined. This entry belongs to a study of cytomegalovirus exposure and HLA in healthy donors. Study-wide results and caveats: A later analysis associated 15,000 or so TCR beta sequences with HLA alleles at a 0.05 false discovery rate.

Vbeta (60) and Jbeta (13) primers were used in the PCR. Sequenced by immunoSEQ multiplex PCR; TCRdb stores in-frame clones only, minus some. Here the sample spans some 110,000 clones, around 75% being singletons. The CDR3 has 14 residues. V lost 3 bases and J lost 3, with 9 bases in between. Germline CDR1 is MRHNA and CDR2 is SNTAGT. V gene TRBV6-4 combines with J gene TRBJ2-1, with D perhaps matching TRBD1 (5 bases). This TCR came from a woman aged 18-29 years in good health and CMV-seronegative. The sequencing sample was made of PBMCs. The CDR3 nucleotides are TGTGCCAGCAGTGAGGGGCATGGCTACAATGAGCAGTTCTTC. Amino acids: CASSEGHGYNEQFF.